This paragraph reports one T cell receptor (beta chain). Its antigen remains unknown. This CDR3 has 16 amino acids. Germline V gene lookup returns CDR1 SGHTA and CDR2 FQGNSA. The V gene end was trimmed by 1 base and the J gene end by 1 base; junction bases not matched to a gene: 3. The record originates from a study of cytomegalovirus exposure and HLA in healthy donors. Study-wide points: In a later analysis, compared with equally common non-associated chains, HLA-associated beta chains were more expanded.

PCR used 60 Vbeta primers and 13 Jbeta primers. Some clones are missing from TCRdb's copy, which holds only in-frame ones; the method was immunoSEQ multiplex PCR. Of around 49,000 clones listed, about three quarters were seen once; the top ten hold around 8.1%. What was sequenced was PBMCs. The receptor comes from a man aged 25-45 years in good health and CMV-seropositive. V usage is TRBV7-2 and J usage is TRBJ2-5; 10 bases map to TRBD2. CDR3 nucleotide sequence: TGTGCCAGCAGCTTAGTAGCGGGGGGACCCCAAGAGACCCAGTACTTC. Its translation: CASSLVAGGPQETQYF.